The source of this T cell receptor beta chain is a study of blood T cell repertoires in COVID-19. Background on the study: Both acute and convalescent COVID-19 samples were obtained from the United States, Italy and Spain.

Participants came from roughly 23 US areas, aged about 18 to 90 years. Each participant's cohort was designated according to participant-reported clinical history. Original analysis: The assay estimated nucleated cells by amplifying reference gene primers. Profiling relied on immunoSEQ multiplex PCR, and the TCRdb table lists in-frame clones only, not all of them. That table is the source of V, J and clone size, and D and trimming were worked out from the DNA. The data hold 200,000 to 300,000 clones, with 87% observed a single time. This clone turned up a few times. Trimming pared 3 bases from V and 7 bases from J, leaving 6 bases between. The CDR3 length is 11 residues. Germline V gives CDR1 DFQATT, CDR2 SNEGSKA (reference sequence).

The source of this sequence is a woman in her twenties or thirties with acute COVID-19. The chain is built from TRBV20-1 and TRBJ1-4; D is uncertain. Sequencing input: PBMCs or T cells enriched from blood (not recorded which). The DNA for the CDR3 is TGCAGTGCTAGCGGGAGTGAAAAACTGTTTTTT. Residues: CSASGSEKLFF.